The clone carrying this TCR beta chain was counted many times. Its antigen is still unknown. Amplified TCR beta CDR3 regions derived from RNA transcripts. The study used the HTBI primer set for a first-round RT-PCR of the TCR CDR3. MiXCR, run by TCRdb on the multiplex PCR reads, gives a single entry per CDR3 protein. The sample shows hundreds of thousands of distinct CDR3 sequences, around a fifth of them seen only once. The source of the sample is a study of T cells in Graves' hyperthyroidism and ophthalmopathy. Uncontrolled infection, other autoimmune disease, pregnancy and lactation each barred patients from inclusion. V gave up 3 bases and J gave up 8 bases, with 12 bases separating them. There are 13 residues in the CDR3. Study-wide results and caveats: Ophthalmopathy got predicted by the model a median about 6.7 months before its onset.

The chain links TRBV12-3 or TRBV12-4 to TRBJ2-3; D call uncertain. The sample comprised blood. The sequence was collected from a woman in her 70s with Graves' ophthalmopathy. The CDR3 spells CASSFRALVTQYF. In DNA form, the CDR3 reads TGTGCCAGCAGTTTTCGGGCCCTGGTTACGCAGTATTTT.